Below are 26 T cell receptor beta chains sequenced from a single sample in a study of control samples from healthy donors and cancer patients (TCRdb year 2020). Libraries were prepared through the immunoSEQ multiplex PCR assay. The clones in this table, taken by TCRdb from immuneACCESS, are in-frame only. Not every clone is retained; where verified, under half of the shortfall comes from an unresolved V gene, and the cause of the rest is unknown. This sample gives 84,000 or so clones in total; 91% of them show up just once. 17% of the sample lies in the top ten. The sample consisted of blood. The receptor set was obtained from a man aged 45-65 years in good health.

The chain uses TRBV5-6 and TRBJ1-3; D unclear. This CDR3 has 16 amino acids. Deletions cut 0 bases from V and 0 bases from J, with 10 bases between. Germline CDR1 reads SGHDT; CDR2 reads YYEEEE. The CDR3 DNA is TGTGCCAGCAGCTTGGGTGGACGTAGCTCTGGAAACACCATATATTTT. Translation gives CASSLGGRSSGNTIYF.

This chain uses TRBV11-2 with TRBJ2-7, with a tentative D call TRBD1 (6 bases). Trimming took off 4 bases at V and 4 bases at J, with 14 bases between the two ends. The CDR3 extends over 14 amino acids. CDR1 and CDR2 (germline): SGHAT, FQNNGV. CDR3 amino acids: CASSSQGLGYEQYF. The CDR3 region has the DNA TGTGCCAGCAGCTCACAGGGTCTAGGGTACGAGCAGTACTTC.

The chain's CDR3 is CASSLPGQELMNTEAFF. The CDR3 DNA reads TGTGCCAGCAGTCTTCCGGGACAGGAACTTATGAACACTGAAGCTTTCTTT. This chain links TRBV7-9 with TRBJ1-1; 8 nucleotides align to TRBD1. The CDR3 is made up of 17 amino acids. Losses at the gene ends were 6 bases for V and 0 bases for J; bases not matched to a gene: 12. The germline CDR1 and CDR2 sequences are SEHNR and FQNEAQ (reference sequence).

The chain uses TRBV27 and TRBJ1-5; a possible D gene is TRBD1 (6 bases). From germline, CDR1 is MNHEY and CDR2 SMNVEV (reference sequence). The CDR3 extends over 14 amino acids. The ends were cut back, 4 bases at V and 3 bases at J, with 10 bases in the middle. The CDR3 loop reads CASSWAGVNQPQHF. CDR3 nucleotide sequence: TGTGCCAGCAGTTGGGCAGGGGTCAATCAGCCCCAGCATTTT.

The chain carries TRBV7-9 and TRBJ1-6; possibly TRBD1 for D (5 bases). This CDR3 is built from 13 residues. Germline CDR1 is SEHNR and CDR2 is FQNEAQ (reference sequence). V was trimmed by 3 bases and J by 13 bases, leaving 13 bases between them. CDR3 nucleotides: TGTGCCAGCAGCTTGGAGGGGTTGGGGCCCCTCCACTTT. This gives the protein CASSLEGLGPLHF.

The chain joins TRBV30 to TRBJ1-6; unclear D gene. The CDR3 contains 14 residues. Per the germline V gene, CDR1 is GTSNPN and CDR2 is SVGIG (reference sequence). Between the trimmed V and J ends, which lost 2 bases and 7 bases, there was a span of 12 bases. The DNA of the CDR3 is TGTGCCTGGAGTCTAGGGAAACCGAATTCACCCCTCCACTTT. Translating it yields CAWSLGKPNSPLHF.

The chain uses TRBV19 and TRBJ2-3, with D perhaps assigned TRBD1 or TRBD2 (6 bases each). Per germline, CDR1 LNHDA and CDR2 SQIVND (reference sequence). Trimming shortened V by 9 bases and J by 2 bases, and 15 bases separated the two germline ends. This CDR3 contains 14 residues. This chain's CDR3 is CASRRGGHTDTQYF. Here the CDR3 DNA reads TGTGCCAGCCGGAGAGGGGGGCACACAGATACGCAGTATTTT.

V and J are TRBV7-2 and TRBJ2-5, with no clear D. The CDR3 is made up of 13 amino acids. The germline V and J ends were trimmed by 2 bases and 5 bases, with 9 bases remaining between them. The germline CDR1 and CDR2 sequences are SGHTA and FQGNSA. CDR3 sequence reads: CASSLWVGETQYF. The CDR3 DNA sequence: TGTGCCAGCAGCTTATGGGTTGGGGAGACCCAGTACTTC. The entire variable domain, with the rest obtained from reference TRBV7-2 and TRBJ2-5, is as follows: GAGVSQSPSNKVTEKGKDVELRCDPISGHTALYWYRQSLGQGLEFLIYFQGNSAPDKSGLPSDRFSAERTGGSVSTLTIQRTQQEDSAVYLCASSLWVGETQYFGPGTRLLVL.

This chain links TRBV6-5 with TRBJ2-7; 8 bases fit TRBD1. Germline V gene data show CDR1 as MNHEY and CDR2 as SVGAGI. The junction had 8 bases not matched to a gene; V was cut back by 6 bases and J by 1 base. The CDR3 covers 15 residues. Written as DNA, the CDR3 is TGTGCCAGCAGCCCGGGGACAGGATCTTCCTACGAGCAGTACTTC. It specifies CASSPGTGSSYEQYF.

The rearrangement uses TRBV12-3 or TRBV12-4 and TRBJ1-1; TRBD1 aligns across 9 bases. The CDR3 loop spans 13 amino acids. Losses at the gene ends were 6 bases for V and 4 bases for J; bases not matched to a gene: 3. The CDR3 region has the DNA TGTGCCAGCAGACAGACAGGGGGCACTGAAGCTTTCTTT. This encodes CASRQTGGTEAFF.

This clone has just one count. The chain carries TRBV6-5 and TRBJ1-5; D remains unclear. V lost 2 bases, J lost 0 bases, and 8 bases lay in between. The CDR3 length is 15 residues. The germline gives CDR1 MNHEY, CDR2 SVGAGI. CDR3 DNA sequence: TGTGCCAGCAGTTACAACAGCTATAGCAATCAGCCCCAGCATTTT. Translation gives CASSYNSYSNQPQHF.

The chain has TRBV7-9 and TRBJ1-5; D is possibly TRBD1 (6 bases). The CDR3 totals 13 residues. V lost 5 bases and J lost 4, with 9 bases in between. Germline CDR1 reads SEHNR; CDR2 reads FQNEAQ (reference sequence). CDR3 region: CASSMDRNQPQHF. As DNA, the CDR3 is TGTGCCAGCAGCATGGACAGAAATCAGCCCCAGCATTTT.

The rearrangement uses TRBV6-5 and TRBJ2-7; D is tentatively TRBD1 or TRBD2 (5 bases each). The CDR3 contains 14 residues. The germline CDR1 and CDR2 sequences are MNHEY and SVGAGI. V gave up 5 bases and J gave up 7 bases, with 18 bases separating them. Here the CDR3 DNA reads TGTGCCAGCAGTAGGTCCGGGACGGCTTGGGAGCAGTACTTC. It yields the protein CASSRSGTAWEQYF.

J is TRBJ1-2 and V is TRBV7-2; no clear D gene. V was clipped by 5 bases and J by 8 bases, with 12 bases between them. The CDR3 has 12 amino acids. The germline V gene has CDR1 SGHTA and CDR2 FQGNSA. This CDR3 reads CASSQTGFGYTF. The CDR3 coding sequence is TGTGCCAGCAGCCAGACGGGTTTCGGCTACACCTTC.

CDR3 sequence: CASSAQGVTGELFF. The CDR3 coding sequence is TGTGCCAGCAGCGCACAGGGGGTTACCGGGGAGCTGTTTTTT. The gene calls are TRBV7-2 and TRBJ2-2, with 8 bases matching TRBD1. The CDR3 totals 14 residues. CDR1 and CDR2 (germline): SGHTA, FQGNSA. Trimming removed 5 bases from V and 5 bases from J; junction bases left unmatched: 4.

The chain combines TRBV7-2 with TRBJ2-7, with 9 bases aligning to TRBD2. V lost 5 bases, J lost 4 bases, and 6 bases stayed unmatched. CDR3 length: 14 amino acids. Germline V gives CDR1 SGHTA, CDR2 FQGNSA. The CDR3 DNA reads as TGTGCCAGCAGCCCCATGCGGGGGGGTTACGAGCAGTACTTC. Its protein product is CASSPMRGGYEQYF.

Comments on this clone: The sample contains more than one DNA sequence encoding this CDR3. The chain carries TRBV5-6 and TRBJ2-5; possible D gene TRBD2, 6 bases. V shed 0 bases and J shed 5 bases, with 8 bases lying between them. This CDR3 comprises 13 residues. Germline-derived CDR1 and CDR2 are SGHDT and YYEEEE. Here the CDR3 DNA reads TGTGCCAGCAGCTTGGGGGCGGGGGAGACCCAGTACTTC. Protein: CASSLGAGETQYF.

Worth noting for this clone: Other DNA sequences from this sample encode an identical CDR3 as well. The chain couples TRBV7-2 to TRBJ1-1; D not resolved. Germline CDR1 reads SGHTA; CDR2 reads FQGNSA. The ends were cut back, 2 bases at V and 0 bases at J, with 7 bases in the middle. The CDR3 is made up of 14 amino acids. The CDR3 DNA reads TGTGCCAGCAGCTTACGATTGTTGAACACTGAAGCTTTCTTT. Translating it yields CASSLRLLNTEAFF.

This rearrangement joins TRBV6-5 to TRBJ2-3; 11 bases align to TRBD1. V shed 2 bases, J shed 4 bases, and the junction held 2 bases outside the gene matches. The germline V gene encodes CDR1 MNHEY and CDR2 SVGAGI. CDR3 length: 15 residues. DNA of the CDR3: TGTGCCAGCAGTTACAGGACAGGGGGCGCAGATACGCAGTATTTT. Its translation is CASSYRTGGADTQYF.

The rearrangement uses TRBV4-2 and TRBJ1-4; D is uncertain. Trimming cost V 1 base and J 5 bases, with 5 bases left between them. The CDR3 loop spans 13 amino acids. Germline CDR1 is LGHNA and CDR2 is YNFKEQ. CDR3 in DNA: TGTGCCAGCAGCCAAGTACTAAATGAAAAACTGTTTTTT. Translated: CASSQVLNEKLFF.

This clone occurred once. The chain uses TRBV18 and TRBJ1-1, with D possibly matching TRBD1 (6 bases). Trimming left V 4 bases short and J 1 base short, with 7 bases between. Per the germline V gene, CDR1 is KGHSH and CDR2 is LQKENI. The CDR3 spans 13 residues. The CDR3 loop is CASSLQGNTEAFF. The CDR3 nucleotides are TGTGCCAGCTCACTACAGGGGAACACTGAAGCTTTCTTT. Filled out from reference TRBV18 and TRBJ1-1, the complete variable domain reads NAGVMQNPRHLVRRRGQEARLRCSPMKGHSHVYWYRQLPEEGLKFMVYLQKENIIDESGMPKERFSAEFPKEGPSILRIQQVVRGDSAAYFCASSLQGNTEAFFGQGTRLTVV.

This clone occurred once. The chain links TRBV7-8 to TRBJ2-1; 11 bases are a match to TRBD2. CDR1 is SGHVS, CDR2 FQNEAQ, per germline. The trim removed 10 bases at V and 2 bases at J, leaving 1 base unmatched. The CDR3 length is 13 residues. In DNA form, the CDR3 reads TGTGCCACGGGACTAGCGGCCTACAATGAGCAGTTCTTC. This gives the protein CATGLAAYNEQFF.

The CDR3 coding sequence is TGCGCCAGCAGCTTTAGCGGGGGGAATAATGAGCAGTTCTTC. Protein: CASSFSGGNNEQFF. The chain employs TRBV5-1 and TRBJ2-1; 10 bases agree with TRBD2. CDR1 and CDR2 (germline): SGHRS, YFSETQ. The J segment lost 7 bases and the V segment lost 2 bases, leaving 3 bases of the junction unmatched. The CDR3 is 14 amino acids.

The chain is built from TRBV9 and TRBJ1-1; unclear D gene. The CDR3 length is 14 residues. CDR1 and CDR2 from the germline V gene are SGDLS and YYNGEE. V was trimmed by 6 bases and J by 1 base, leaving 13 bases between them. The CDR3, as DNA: TGTGCCAGCACCCCCCGACCAGGGAACACTGAAGCTTTCTTT. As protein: CASTPRPGNTEAFF. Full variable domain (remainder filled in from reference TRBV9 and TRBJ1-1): DSGVTQTPKHLITATGQRVTLRCSPRSGDLSVYWYQQSLDQGLQFLIQYYNGEERAKGNILERFSAQQFPDLHSELNLSSLELGDSALYFCASTPRPGNTEAFFGQGTRLTVV.

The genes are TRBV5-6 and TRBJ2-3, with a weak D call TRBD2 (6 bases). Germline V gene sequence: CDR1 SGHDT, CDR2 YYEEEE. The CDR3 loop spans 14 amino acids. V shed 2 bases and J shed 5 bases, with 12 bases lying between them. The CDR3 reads CASSFVGGEDTQYF. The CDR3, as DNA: TGTGCCAGCAGCTTCGTGGGGGGAGAAGATACGCAGTATTTT. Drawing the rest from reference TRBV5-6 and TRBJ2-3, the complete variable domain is DAGVTQSPTHLIKTRGQQVTLRCSPKSGHDTVSWYQQALGQGPQFIFQYYEEEERQRGNFPDRFSGHQFPNYSSELNVNALLLGDSALYLCASSFVGGEDTQYFGPGTRLTVL.

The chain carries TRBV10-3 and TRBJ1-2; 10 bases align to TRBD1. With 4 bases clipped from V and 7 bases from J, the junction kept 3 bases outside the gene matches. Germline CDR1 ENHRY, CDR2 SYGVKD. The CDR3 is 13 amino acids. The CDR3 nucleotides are TGTGCCATCAGTGGGGGACAGGGGTTTGGCTACACCTTC. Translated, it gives CAISGGQGFGYTF.